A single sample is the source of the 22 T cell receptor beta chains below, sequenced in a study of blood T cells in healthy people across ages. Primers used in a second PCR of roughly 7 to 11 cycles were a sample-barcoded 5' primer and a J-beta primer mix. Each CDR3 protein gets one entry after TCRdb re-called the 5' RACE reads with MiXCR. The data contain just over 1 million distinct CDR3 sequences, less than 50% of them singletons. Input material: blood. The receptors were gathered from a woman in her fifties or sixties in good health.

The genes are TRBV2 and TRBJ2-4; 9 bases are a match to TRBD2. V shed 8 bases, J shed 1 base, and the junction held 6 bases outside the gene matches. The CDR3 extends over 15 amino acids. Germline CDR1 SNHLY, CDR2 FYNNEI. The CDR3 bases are TGTGCCAGCTTTAGCGGGAGATGGGCCAAAAACATTCAGTACTTC. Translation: CASFSGRWAKNIQYF.

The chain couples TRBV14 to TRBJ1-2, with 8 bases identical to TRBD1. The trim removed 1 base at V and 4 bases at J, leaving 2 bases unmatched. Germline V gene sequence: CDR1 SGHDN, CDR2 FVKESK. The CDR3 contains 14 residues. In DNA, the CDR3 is TGTGCCAGCAGCCAAGGGGGACAGGTCTATGGCTACACCTTC. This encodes CASSQGGQVYGYTF.

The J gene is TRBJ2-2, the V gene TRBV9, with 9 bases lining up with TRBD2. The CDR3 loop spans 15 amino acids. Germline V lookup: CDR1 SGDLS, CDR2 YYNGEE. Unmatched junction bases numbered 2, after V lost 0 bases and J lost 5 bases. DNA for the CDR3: TGTGCCAGCAGCGTAGATAGCGGGAGAACCGGGGAGCTGTTTTTT. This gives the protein CASSVDSGRTGELFF.

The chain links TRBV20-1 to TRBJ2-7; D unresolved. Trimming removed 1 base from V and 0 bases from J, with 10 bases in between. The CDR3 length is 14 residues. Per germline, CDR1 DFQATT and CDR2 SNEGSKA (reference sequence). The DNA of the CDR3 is TGCAGTGCTAGAGTGACGGAAGCCTCCTACGAGCAGTACTTC. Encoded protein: CSARVTEASYEQYF.

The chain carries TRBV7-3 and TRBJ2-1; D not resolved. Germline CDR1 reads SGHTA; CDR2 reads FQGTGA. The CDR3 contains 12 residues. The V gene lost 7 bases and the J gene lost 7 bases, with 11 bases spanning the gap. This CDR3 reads CASISQGNEQFF. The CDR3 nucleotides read TGTGCCAGCATCTCTCAAGGTAATGAGCAGTTCTTC. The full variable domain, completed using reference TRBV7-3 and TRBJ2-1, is GAGVSQTPSNKVTEKGKYVELRCDPISGHTALYWYRQSLGQGPEFLIYFQGTGAADDSGLPNDRFFAVRPEGSVSTLKIQRTERGDSAVYLCASISQGNEQFFGPGTRLTVL.

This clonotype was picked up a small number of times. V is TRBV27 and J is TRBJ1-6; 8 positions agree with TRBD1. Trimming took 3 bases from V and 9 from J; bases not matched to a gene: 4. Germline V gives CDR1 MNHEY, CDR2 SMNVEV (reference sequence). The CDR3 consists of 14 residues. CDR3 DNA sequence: TGTGCCAGCAGTTTGGGGACAGGTTTTTCACCCCTCCACTTT. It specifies CASSLGTGFSPLHF.

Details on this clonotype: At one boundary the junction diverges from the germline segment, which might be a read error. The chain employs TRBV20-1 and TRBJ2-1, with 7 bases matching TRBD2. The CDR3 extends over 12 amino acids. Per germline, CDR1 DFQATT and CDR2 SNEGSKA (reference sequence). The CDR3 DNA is TGCAGGGCTAGTCAAGCGGGGTCTCAGCAGTTCTTC. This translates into CRASQAGSQQFF.

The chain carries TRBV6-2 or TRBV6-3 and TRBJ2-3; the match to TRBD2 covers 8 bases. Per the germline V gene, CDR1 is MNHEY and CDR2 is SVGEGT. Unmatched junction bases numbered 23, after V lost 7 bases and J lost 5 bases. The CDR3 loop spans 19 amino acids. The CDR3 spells CASTHTDGRVQASRDTQYF. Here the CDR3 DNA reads TGTGCCAGCACCCACACCGACGGGAGGGTACAGGCGTCGCGAGATACGCAGTATTTT.

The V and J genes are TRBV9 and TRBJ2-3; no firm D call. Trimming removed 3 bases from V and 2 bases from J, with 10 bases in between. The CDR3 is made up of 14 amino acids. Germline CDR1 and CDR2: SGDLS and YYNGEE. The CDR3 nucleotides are TGTGCCAGCAGCGGACGACAACACACAGATACGCAGTATTTT. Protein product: CASSGRQHTDTQYF.

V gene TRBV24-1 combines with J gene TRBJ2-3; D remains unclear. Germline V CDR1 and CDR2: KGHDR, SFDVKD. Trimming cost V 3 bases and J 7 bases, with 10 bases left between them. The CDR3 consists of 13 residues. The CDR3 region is CATSDPPTNTQYF. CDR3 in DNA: TGTGCCACCAGTGATCCGCCCACGAATACGCAGTATTTT.

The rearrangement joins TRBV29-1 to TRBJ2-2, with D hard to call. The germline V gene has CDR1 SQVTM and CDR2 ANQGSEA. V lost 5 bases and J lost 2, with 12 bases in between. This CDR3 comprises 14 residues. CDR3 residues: CSVFTTINTGELFF. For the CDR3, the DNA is TGCAGCGTTTTTACCACGATTAACACCGGGGAGCTGTTTTTT.

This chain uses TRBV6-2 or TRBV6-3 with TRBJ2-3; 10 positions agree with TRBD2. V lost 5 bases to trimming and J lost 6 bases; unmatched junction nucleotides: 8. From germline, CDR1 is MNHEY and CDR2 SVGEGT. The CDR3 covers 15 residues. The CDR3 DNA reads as TGTGCCAGCAGTCGCCCTACTAGCGGGATCGATACGCAGTATTTT. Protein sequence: CASSRPTSGIDTQYF.

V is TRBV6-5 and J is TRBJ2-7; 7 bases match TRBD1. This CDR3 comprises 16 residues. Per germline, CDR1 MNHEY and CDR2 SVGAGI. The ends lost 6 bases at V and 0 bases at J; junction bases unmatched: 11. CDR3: CASSPTWTGFSYEQYF. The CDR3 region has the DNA TGTGCCAGCAGCCCGACCTGGACAGGCTTCTCCTACGAGCAGTACTTC.

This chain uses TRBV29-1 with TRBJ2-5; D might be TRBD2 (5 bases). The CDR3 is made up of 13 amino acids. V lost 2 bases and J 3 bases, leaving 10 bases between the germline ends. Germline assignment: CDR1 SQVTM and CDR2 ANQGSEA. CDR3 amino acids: CSVERGSEETQYF. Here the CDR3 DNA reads TGCAGCGTTGAACGGGGATCGGAAGAGACCCAGTACTTC.

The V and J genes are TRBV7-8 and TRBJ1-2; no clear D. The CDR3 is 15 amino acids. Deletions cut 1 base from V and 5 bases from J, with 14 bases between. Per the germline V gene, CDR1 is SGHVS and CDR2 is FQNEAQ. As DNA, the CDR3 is TGTGCCAGCAGCTTAGGGCCTATCCTGGAGTATGGCTACACCTTC. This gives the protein CASSLGPILEYGYTF.

The CDR3 DNA reads TGTGCCAGCAGGAGGCTTACGTCCGAGCAGTACTTC. It encodes CASRRLTSEQYF. The rearrangement links TRBV28 to TRBJ2-7; no firm D call. Per germline, CDR1 MDHEN and CDR2 SYDVKM. CDR3 length: 12 residues. V lost 6 bases to trimming and J lost 6 bases, with 12 bases between them.

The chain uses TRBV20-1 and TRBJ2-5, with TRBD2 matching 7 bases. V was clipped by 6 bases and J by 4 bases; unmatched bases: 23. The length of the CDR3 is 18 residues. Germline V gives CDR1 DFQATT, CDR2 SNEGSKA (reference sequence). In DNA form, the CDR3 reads TGCAGTGCCAAACAATTTGGGACTACGGGCGGTGAGGGAGAGACCCAGTACTTC. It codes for CSAKQFGTTGGEGETQYF.

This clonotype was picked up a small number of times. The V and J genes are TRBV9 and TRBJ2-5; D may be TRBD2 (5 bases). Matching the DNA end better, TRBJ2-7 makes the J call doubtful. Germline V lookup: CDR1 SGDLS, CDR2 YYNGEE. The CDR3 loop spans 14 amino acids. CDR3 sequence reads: CASSVRVRGSEQYF. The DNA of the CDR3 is TGTGCCAGCAGCGTTCGCGTAAGAGGGTCCGAGCAGTACTTC.

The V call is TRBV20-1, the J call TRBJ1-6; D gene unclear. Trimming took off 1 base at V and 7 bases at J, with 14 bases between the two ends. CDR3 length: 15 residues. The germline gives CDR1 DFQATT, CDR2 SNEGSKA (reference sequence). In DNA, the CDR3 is TGCAGTGCTAGAGTATACCTTAGAACCAATTCACCCCTCCACTTT. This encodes CSARVYLRTNSPLHF.

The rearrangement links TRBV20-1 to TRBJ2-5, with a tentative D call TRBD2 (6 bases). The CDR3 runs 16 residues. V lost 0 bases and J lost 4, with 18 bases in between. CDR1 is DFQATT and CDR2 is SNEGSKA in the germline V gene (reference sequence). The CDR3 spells CSARDHLSGVGETQYF. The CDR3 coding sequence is TGCAGTGCTAGAGACCACTTGTCGGGAGTCGGAGAGACCCAGTACTTC.

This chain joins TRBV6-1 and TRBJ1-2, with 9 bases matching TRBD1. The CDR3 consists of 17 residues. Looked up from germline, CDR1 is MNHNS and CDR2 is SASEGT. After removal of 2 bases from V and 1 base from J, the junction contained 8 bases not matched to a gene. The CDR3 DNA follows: TGTGCCAGCAGTGAATGGTGGACAGGGGCCATTAACTATGGCTACACCTTC. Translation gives CASSEWWTGAINYGYTF.

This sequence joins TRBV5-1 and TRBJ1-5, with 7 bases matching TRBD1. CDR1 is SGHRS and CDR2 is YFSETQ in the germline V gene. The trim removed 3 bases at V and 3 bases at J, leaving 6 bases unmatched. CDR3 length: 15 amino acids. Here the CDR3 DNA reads TGCGCCAGCAGCTCGACAGGGTTGGACAATCAGCCCCAGCATTTT. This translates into CASSSTGLDNQPQHF.